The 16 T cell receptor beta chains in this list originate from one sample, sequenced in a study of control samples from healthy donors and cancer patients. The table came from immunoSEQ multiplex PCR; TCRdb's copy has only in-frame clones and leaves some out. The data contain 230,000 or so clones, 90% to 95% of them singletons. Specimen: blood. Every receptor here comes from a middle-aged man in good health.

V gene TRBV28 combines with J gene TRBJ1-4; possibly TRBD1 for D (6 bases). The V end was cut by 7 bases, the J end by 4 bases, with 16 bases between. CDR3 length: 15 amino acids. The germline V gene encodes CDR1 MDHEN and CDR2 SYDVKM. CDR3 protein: CASTLGGGGNEKLFF. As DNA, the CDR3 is TGTGCCAGCACCCTAGGGGGGGGAGGTAATGAAAAACTGTTTTTT.

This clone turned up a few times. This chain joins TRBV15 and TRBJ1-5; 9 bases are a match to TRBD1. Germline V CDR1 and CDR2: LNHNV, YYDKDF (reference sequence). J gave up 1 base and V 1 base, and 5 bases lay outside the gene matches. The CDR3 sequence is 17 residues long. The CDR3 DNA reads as TGTGCCACCAGCAGAGGCAGGACAGGGGTGAGCAATCAGCCCCAGCATTTT. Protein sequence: CATSRGRTGVSNQPQHF.

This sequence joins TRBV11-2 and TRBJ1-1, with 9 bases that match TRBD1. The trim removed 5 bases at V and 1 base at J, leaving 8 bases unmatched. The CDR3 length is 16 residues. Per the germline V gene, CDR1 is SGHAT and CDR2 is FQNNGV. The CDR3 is CASSQNRGQENTEAFF. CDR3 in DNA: TGTGCCAGCAGCCAAAACAGGGGGCAAGAGAACACTGAAGCTTTCTTT.

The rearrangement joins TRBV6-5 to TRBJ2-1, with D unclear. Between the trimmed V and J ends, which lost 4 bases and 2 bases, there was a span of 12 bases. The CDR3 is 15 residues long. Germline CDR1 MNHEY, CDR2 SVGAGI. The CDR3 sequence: CASSFRPGPYNEQFF. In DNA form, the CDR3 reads TGTGCCAGCAGTTTCCGCCCCGGTCCCTACAATGAGCAGTTCTTC.

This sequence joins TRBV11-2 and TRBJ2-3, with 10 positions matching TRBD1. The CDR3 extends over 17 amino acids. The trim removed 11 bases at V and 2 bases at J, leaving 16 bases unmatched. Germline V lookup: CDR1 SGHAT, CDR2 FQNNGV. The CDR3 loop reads CAGRGQGTGGTTDTQYF. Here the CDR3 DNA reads TGTGCCGGGCGGGGACAGGGGACTGGGGGAACCACAGATACGCAGTATTTT.

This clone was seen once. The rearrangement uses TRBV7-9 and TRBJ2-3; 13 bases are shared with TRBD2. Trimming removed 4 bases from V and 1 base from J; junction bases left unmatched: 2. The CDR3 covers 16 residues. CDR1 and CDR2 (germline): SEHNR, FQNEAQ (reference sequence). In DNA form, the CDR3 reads TGTGCCAGCAGCTCCGGACTAGCGGGGGGCACAGATACGCAGTATTTT. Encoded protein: CASSSGLAGGTDTQYF.

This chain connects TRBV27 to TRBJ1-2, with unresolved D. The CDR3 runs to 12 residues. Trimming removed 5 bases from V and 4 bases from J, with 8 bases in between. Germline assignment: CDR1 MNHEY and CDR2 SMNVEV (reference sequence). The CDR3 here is CASSGRTYGYTF. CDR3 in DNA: TGTGCCAGCAGTGGCAGAACCTATGGCTACACCTTC.

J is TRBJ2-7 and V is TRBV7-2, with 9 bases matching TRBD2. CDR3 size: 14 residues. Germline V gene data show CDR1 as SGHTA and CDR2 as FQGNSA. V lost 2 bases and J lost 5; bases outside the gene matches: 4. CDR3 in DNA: TGTGCCAGCAGCTTATCTAGCGGGGCGAACGAGCAGTACTTC. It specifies CASSLSSGANEQYF.

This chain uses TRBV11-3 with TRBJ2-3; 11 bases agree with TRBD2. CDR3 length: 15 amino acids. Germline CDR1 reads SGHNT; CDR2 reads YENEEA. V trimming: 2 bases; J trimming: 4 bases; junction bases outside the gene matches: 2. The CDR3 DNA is TGTGCCAGCAGCTTATCTAGCGGGGGGTCAGATACGCAGTATTTT. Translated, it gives CASSLSSGGSDTQYF.

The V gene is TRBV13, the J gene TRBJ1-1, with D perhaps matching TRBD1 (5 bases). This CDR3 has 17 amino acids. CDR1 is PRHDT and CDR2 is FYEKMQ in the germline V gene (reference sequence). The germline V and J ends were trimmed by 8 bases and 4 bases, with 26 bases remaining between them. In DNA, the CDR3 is TGTGCCAGCGGGATACAGGTCCCGACCGGAGGAGTCACTGAAGCTTTCTTT. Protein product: CASGIQVPTGGVTEAFF.

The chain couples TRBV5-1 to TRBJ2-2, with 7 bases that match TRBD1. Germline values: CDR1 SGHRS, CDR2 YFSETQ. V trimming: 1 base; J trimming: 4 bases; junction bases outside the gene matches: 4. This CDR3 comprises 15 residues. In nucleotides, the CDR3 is TGCGCCAGCAGCTTGCGGGGACAGATCACCGGGGAGCTGTTTTTT. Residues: CASSLRGQITGELFF.

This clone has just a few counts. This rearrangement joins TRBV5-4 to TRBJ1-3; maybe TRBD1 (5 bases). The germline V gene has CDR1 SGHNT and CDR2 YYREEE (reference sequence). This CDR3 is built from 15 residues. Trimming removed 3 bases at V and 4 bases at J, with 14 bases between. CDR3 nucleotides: TGTGCCAGCAGCTCCGAAGGGACCTCCGGAAACACCATATATTTT. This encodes CASSSEGTSGNTIYF.

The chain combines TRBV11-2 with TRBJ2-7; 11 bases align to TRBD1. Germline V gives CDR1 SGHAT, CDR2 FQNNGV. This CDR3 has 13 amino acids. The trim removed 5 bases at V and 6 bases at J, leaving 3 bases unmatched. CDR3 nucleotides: TGTGCCAGCAGCGGAGGGACAGGGGGCGAGCAGTACGTC. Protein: CASSGGTGGEQYV.

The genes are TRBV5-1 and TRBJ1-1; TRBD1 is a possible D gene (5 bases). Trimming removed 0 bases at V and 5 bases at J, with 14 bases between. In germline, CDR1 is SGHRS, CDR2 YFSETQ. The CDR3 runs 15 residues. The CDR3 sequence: CASSLEAQGDTEAFF. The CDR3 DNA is TGCGCCAGCAGCTTGGAAGCCCAGGGAGATACTGAAGCTTTCTTT.

The CDR3 protein is CASSFVGRGPGELFF. Here the CDR3 DNA reads TGTGCCAGCAGTTTTGTGGGGCGGGGGCCCGGGGAGCTGTTTTTT. The rearrangement joins TRBV27 to TRBJ2-2; TRBD2 might be the D (7 bases). Germline CDR1 and CDR2: MNHEY and SMNVEV (reference sequence). V lost 3 bases, J lost 6 bases, and 14 bases lay in between. There are 15 residues in the CDR3.

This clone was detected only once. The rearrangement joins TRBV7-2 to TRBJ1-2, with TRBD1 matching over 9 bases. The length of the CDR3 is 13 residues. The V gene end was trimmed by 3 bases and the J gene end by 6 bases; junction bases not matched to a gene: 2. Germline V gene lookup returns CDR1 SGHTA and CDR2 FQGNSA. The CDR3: CASSFRQGDGYTF. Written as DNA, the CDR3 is TGTGCCAGCAGCTTTCGACAGGGGGATGGCTACACCTTC.